This T cell receptor (beta chain) came from a study of shared clonotypes between healthy human individuals. The naive CD8 fraction comprised CD45RO-negative cells positively selected for CCR7 and excluded terminally differentiated effector memory CD45RA+ cells. Only in-frame clones appear in the TCRdb table, and some are missing; sequencing was by immunoSEQ multiplex PCR. The sample records roughly 810,000 clones, 96% being singletons. Germline V gene data show CDR1 as SGHTA and CDR2 as FQGNSA. Trimming took 1 base from V and 2 from J, leaving 12 bases between them. The CDR3 consists of 15 residues. The clonotype comes from a man younger than 40 in good health. This chain uses TRBV7-2 with TRBJ2-7, with D hard to call. Sequenced: naive CD8+ T cells sorted from blood. The CDR3 DNA reads TGTGCCAGCAGCTTAGGATTCAACAGCCCCTACGAGCAGTACTTC. Residues: CASSLGFNSPYEQYF.